One sample yielded the 5 T cell receptor beta chains listed below, sequenced in a study of cytomegalovirus exposure and HLA in healthy donors (dated by TCRdb to the late 2010s). The library was generated by the immunoSEQ multiplex PCR assay. The multiplex PCR relied on a mix of 60 forward primers for TCR Vbeta segments and 13 reverse primers for TCR Jbeta segments. Imported from immuneACCESS, the table was reduced by TCRdb to in-frame sequences with V and J called. These copies leave out some clones; in studies compared against another copy, an unresolved V gene accounts for under half, and the cause of the remainder is not known. This sample has 130,000 to 150,000 clones in its table, and approximately 79% of those were observed once. Roughly 4.5% of the sample lies in the top ten. The sequencing sample was made of PBMCs. Receptor source: a man younger than 30 in good health and CMV-seropositive.

This clone turned up a few times. In nucleotides, the CDR3 is TGTGCCATCAGTAAAGACTCCCTTGGAACAGATACGCAGTATTTT. Encoded protein: CAISKDSLGTDTQYF. The chain joins TRBV10-3 to TRBJ2-3; D ambiguous. V dropped 5 bases and J dropped 3 bases, with 15 bases sitting between them. CDR1 ENHRY and CDR2 SYGVKD come from the germline V gene. CDR3 length: 15 amino acids.

CDR3: CASSLAWATDTQYF. The CDR3 DNA reads TGCGCCAGCAGCTTGGCCTGGGCAACAGATACGCAGTATTTT. The chain links TRBV5-1 to TRBJ2-3; D is uncertain. Germline loops: CDR1 SGHRS, CDR2 YFSETQ. The CDR3 sequence is 14 residues long. V lost 0 bases, J lost 3 bases, and 8 bases lay in between.

This clone was recorded once. The chain is built from TRBV6-5 and TRBJ2-2; no clear D. V shed 6 bases and J shed 7 bases, with 15 bases lying between them. CDR3 size: 14 residues. Germline values: CDR1 MNHEY, CDR2 SVGAGI. In nucleotides, the CDR3 is TGTGCCAGCAGACTACCCTCCTTTGGCGGGGAGCTGTTTTTT. It codes for CASRLPSFGGELFF.

This chain uses TRBV4-1 with TRBJ1-2, with D possibly TRBD1 on 5 matching bases. V was clipped by 0 bases and J by 8 bases, with 13 bases between them. The CDR3 covers 14 residues. Germline V gene lookup returns CDR1 MGHRA and CDR2 YSYEKL. Here the CDR3 reads CASSQDRGARGYTF. In DNA, the CDR3 is TGCGCCAGCAGCCAAGATCGTGGGGCCCGAGGCTACACCTTC.

V usage is TRBV10-2 and J usage is TRBJ1-6; no clear D gene. The CDR3 consists of 13 residues. Germline loops: CDR1 WSHSY, CDR2 SAAADI. The V end lost 0 bases, the J end lost 8 bases, and 5 bases lay between the germline ends. The CDR3 sequence: CASSESRDSPLHF. Here the CDR3 DNA reads TGCGCCAGCAGTGAGTCCCGGGATTCACCCCTCCACTTT.